The clone carrying this TCR beta chain was counted ten times or more. Its cognate antigen is unknown. These data originate in a study of T cells after yellow fever vaccination. Overall study: SMART-Seq v4 Ultra Low Input served to prepare low-cell-number fractions.

Study-level points and caveats: Reappearance after the booster was observed for most primary-vaccination clones (more than 95% CD4, about 91% CD8).

TCRdb itself ran the 5' RACE reads through MiXCR, one entry per CDR3 protein. The table has some 240,000 distinct CDR3 sequences, approximately 3.5% seen once. This CDR3 region has 13 residues. The germline CDR1 and CDR2 sequences are SGHAT and FQNNGV. V lost 1 base, J lost 4 bases, and 8 bases lay in between. Sequences were derived from PBMCs, sampled 15 days after the yellow fever booster vaccination. The receptor's source is a man aged 18 to 35 who received the YFV17D yellow fever vaccine. The V gene is TRBV11-2, the J gene TRBJ2-7; D perhaps matches TRBD2 (6 bases). The DNA for the CDR3 is TGTGCCAGCAGCTTAGTTGGAGGGTACGAGCAGTACTTC. It translates to CASSLVGGYEQYF.